This TCR beta chain was profiled in a study of T cell responses to AZD1222 COVID-19 vaccine. Study results and caveats: Spike-wide coverage was observed for vaccine-associated CD4 TCRs, with dominant responses at 160-218 and 743-854.

Produced via immunoSEQ multiplex PCR; TCRdb's table is partial and in-frame only. Among roughly 150,000 clones listed, more than 85% were seen once. As concerns this clone: Its antigen is as yet unknown.

The CDR3 is 10 amino acids. V was trimmed by 2 bases and J by 3 bases, leaving 1 base between them. The germline V gene encodes CDR1 SQVTM and CDR2 ANQGSEA. The receptor's source is an adult in good health. This specimen was peripheral blood, taken on day 0 of AZD1222 vaccination. The rearrangement uses TRBV29-1 and TRBJ1-1; D is unresolved. CDR3 coding DNA: TGCAGCGTTGAATACACTGAAGCTTTCTTT. Translating it yields CSVEYTEAFF.